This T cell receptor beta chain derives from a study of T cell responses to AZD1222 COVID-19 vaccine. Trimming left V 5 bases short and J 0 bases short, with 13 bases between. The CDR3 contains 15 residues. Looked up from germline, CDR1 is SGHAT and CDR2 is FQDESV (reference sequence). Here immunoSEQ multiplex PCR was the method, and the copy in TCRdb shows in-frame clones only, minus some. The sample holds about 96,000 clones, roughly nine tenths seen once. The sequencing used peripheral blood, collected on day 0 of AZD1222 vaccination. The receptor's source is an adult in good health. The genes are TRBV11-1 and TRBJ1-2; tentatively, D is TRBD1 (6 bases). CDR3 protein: CASSRHRAPNYGYTF. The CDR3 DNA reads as TGTGCCAGCAGCCGTCACAGGGCGCCTAACTATGGCTACACCTTC.